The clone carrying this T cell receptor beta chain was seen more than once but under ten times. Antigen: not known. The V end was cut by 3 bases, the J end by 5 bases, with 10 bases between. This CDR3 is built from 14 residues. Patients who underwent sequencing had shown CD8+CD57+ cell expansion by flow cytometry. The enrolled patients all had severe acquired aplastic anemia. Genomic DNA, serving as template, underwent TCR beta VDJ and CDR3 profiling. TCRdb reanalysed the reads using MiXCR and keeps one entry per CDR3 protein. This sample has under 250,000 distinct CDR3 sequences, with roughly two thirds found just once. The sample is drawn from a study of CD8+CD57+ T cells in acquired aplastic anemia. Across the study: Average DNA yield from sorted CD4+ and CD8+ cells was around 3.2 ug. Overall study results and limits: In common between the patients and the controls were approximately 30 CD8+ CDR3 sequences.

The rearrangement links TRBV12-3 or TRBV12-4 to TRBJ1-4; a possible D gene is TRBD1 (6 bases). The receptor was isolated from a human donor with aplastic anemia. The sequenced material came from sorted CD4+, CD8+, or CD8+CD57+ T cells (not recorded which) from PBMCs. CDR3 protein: CASSLQGRNEKLFF. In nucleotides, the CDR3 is TGTGCCAGCAGTTTGCAGGGGAGGAATGAAAAACTGTTTTTT.